This TCR beta chain comes out of a study of T cell responses to AZD1222 COVID-19 vaccine. Findings of the study overall: The study sampled repertoires only after the peak T cell response.

The J segment lost 4 bases and the V segment lost 6 bases, leaving 5 bases of the junction unmatched. CDR1 SQVTM and CDR2 ANQGSEA come from the germline V gene. This CDR3 contains 12 residues. This clone has a handful of counts. Its antigen is not known. At the DNA level, this CDR3 is encoded by other sequences in the same sample as well. The table came from immunoSEQ multiplex PCR; TCRdb's copy has only in-frame clones and leaves some out. The data hold 120,000 or so clones, with roughly 90% observed a single time. This specimen was peripheral blood, taken 28 days after the second AZD1222 dose. The receptor comes from an adult who received the AZD1222 COVID-19 vaccine. This chain uses TRBV29-1 with TRBJ1-1, with 7 bases fitting TRBD1. CDR3 protein: CSVNQGGTEAFF. DNA of the CDR3: TGCAGCGTGAACCAGGGGGGCACTGAAGCTTTCTTT.